Listed below are T cell receptor beta chains from one sample, sequenced in a study of shared clonotypes between healthy human individuals. Profiled with immunoSEQ multiplex PCR; TCRdb holds only in-frame clones, not every one. The repertoire holds fewer than 1.4 million clones, with approximately 80% as singletons. The specimen was memory CD4+ T cells from PBMCs. The receptors originated from a man between 18 and 29 years old in good health. Some clones in this sample may be carry-over from other donors' samples. Both conserved end residues are part of each CDR3. Each record gives: CDR3 DNA, CDR3 protein, clone size, J gene, V gene, D gene. A D gene is named only where the DNA matches it firmly. Size tells how often a clone was seen (once, few, many) or the class of an expanded clone, and some rows leave it out.

CDR3nt: TGTGCCAGCATGTCTCCCGGAACGGGCACAGATACGCAGTATTTT
CDR3aa: CASMSPGTGTDTQYF
abundance: .
j_gene: TRBJ2-3
v_gene: TRBV6-6
d_gene: .

CDR3nt: TGTGCCAGCAGCGTCGGTCGGGTGAACCAAGAGACCCAGTACTTC
CDR3aa: CASSVGRVNQETQYF
abundance: few
j_gene: TRBJ2-5
v_gene: TRBV7-2
d_gene: .

CDR3nt: TGCGCCAGCAGAACGGGATCAGAGGTTCCCACAGATACGCAGTATTTT
CDR3aa: CASRTGSEVPTDTQYF
abundance: .
j_gene: TRBJ2-3
v_gene: TRBV5-1
d_gene: .

CDR3nt: TGTGCCAGCAGCTCAGGGGTTCCGAACACCGGGGAGCTGTTTTTT
CDR3aa: CASSSGVPNTGELFF
abundance: .
j_gene: TRBJ2-2
v_gene: TRBV7-6
d_gene: .

CDR3nt: TGTGCCAGCAGCAAGGGCGGGGGGGCCCAAGAGACCCAGTACTTC
CDR3aa: CASSKGGGAQETQYF
abundance: .
j_gene: TRBJ2-5
v_gene: TRBV5-4
d_gene: TRBD2

CDR3nt: TGTGCCAGCAGTTCATCGGCTAGCGGGAGGGGAAGCTACAATGAGCAGTTCTTC
CDR3aa: CASSSSASGRGSYNEQFF
abundance: .
j_gene: TRBJ2-1
v_gene: TRBV28
d_gene: TRBD2

CDR3nt: TGTGCCACCAGCATGGCAGGGGGCCAAGAGACCCAGTACTTC
CDR3aa: CATSMAGGQETQYF
abundance: .
j_gene: TRBJ2-5
v_gene: TRBV15
d_gene: TRBD1

CDR3nt: TGTGCCAGCAGTAAGGTCACCCCCTACGAGCAGTACTTC
CDR3aa: CASSKVTPYEQYF
abundance: .
j_gene: TRBJ2-7
v_gene: TRBV28
d_gene: .

CDR3nt: TGTGCCAGCAGTTCCCCTAGCGGAAACTACAATGAGCAGTTCTTC
CDR3aa: CASSSPSGNYNEQFF
abundance: .
j_gene: TRBJ2-1
v_gene: TRBV6-1
d_gene: TRBD2

CDR3nt: TGTGCCTGGAATCAGGGTACGGAGCAGTACTTC
CDR3aa: CAWNQGTEQYF
abundance: .
j_gene: TRBJ2-7
v_gene: TRBV30
d_gene: .

CDR3nt: TGTGCCAGCAGTCTCCGACAGGGTACGAACACTGAAGCTTTCTTT
CDR3aa: CASSLRQGTNTEAFF
abundance: .
j_gene: TRBJ1-1
v_gene: TRBV27
d_gene: TRBD1

CDR3nt: TGTGCCAGCAGGGACCGGGGAGATACGCAGTATTTT
CDR3aa: CASRDRGDTQYF
abundance: .
j_gene: TRBJ2-3
v_gene: TRBV2
d_gene: .

CDR3nt: TGTGCCAGCAGTTTCAGGGGGATCGAGACCCAGTACTTC
CDR3aa: CASSFRGIETQYF
abundance: .
j_gene: TRBJ2-5
v_gene: TRBV27
d_gene: TRBD1

CDR3nt: TGTGCCAGCAGCTTAAGGCGGGACGGATATGGCTACACCTTC
CDR3aa: CASSLRRDGYGYTF
abundance: .
j_gene: TRBJ1-2
v_gene: TRBV7-2
d_gene: .

CDR3nt: TGTGCCAGCAGCTCTGGACGGGGGTACAATGAGCAGTTCTTC
CDR3aa: CASSSGRGYNEQFF
abundance: .
j_gene: TRBJ2-1
v_gene: TRBV7-3
d_gene: .

CDR3nt: TGCGCCAGCAGCTTGGTGTTAGCGGATTGGGGGGCCAACGTCCTGACTTTC
CDR3aa: CASSLVLADWGANVLTF
abundance: .
j_gene: TRBJ2-6
v_gene: TRBV5-1
d_gene: .

CDR3nt: TGTGCCAGCAGTTATAAGGGACACAACACCGGGGAGCTGTTTTTT
CDR3aa: CASSYKGHNTGELFF
abundance: .
j_gene: TRBJ2-2
v_gene: TRBV7-9
d_gene: .

CDR3nt: TGTGCCAGCATTCTAGGGCCACAAGCTTTCTTT
CDR3aa: CASILGPQAFF
abundance: many
j_gene: TRBJ1-1
v_gene: TRBV6-4
d_gene: .

CDR3nt: TGTGCCAGCACCCTTTCCAGGGGGCGGACCGGGGAGCTGTTTTTT
CDR3aa: CASTLSRGRTGELFF
abundance: .
j_gene: TRBJ2-2
v_gene: TRBV5-8
d_gene: TRBD1

CDR3nt: TGTGCCAGCTCACCATCGGAGGACAGGAATCAGCCCCAGCATTTT
CDR3aa: CASSPSEDRNQPQHF
abundance: .
j_gene: TRBJ1-5
v_gene: TRBV18
d_gene: TRBD1

CDR3nt: TGTGCCAGCAACCTCAGGGGTAGGCGCACTGAAGCTTTCTTT
CDR3aa: CASNLRGRRTEAFF
abundance: few
j_gene: TRBJ1-1
v_gene: TRBV19
d_gene: .

CDR3nt: TGTGCCAGCAGTTACTCCGACAGCCCCTCCTACGAGCAGTACTTC
CDR3aa: CASSYSDSPSYEQYF
abundance: few
j_gene: TRBJ2-7
v_gene: TRBV6-5
d_gene: .

CDR3nt: TGTGCCTGGCGACGAACCAGGGGGCGCTTCAATGAGCAGTTCTTC
CDR3aa: CAWRRTRGRFNEQFF
abundance: .
j_gene: TRBJ2-1
v_gene: TRBV30
d_gene: TRBD1

CDR3nt: TGTGCCAGCAGTTTAGAACGGGAGCAGTACTTC
CDR3aa: CASSLEREQYF
abundance: .
j_gene: TRBJ2-7
v_gene: TRBV28
d_gene: .

CDR3nt: TGTGCCAGCAGCTTGGGGCAGGGTTGGGGCCAGCCCCAGCATTTT
CDR3aa: CASSLGQGWGQPQHF
abundance: .
j_gene: TRBJ1-5
v_gene: TRBV5-5
d_gene: .

CDR3nt: TGTGCCAGCTCAACAGGGAGGGACACTGAAGCTTTCTTT
CDR3aa: CASSTGRDTEAFF
abundance: .
j_gene: TRBJ1-1
v_gene: TRBV18
d_gene: .

CDR3nt: TGCGCCAGCAGCCTCCTCCAACAGGGTACAGAGACCCAGTACTTC
CDR3aa: CASSLLQQGTETQYF
abundance: .
j_gene: TRBJ2-5
v_gene: TRBV5-1
d_gene: .

CDR3nt: TGTGCCAGCTCAACTGGCGGGGAGCAGTACTTC
CDR3aa: CASSTGGEQYF
abundance: .
j_gene: TRBJ2-7
v_gene: TRBV18
d_gene: .

CDR3nt: TGTGCCAGCAGTTACTCTCAGCAGTCCTCTGGAAACACCATATATTTT
CDR3aa: CASSYSQQSSGNTIYF
abundance: .
j_gene: TRBJ1-3
v_gene: TRBV6-5
d_gene: .

CDR3nt: TGTGCCAGCAGTTACGCGGGTCAGCCCCAGCATTTT
CDR3aa: CASSYAGQPQHF
abundance: few
j_gene: TRBJ1-5
v_gene: TRBV6-6
d_gene: .

CDR3nt: TGTGCCAGCAGCGTGGGCAATAACTATGGCTACACCTTC
CDR3aa: CASSVGNNYGYTF
abundance: few
j_gene: TRBJ1-2
v_gene: TRBV9
d_gene: .